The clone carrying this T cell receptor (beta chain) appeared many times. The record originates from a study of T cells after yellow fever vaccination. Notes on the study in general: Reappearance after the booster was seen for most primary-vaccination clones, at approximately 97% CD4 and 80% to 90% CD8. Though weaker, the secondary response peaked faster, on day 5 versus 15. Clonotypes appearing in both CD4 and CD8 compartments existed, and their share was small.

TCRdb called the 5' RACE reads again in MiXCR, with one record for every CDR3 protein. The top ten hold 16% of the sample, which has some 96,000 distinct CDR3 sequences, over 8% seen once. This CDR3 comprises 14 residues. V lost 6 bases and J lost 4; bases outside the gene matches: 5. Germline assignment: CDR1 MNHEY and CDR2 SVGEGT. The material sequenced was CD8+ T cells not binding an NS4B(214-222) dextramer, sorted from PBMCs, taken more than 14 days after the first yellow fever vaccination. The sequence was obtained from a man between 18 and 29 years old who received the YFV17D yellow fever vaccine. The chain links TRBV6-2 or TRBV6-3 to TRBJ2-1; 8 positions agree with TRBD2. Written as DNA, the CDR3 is TGTGCCAGCAGAGGGACTAGGATTTACAATGAGCAGTTCTTC. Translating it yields CASRGTRIYNEQFF.